These 12 T cell receptor beta chains were sequenced from one sample in a study of T cell responses to AZD1222 COVID-19 vaccine. Only in-frame clones appear in the TCRdb table, and some are missing; sequencing was by immunoSEQ multiplex PCR. The data contain more than 95,000 clones, roughly 87% of them singletons. The specimen comprised peripheral blood, sampled on day 0 of AZD1222 vaccination. Source of these receptors: an adult in good health.

The chain combines TRBV4-2 with TRBJ1-1; no firm D call. There are 13 residues in the CDR3. V was shortened by 1 base and J by 2 bases, with 5 bases between the two germline ends. Germline V CDR1 and CDR2: LGHNA, YNFKEQ. The CDR3 here is CASSQGGNTEAFF. In nucleotides, the CDR3 is TGTGCCAGCAGCCAAGGTGGAAACACTGAAGCTTTCTTT.

This clone was seen a single time. The chain combines TRBV6-5 with TRBJ2-1; 10 positions match TRBD1. V shed 6 bases, J shed 9 bases, and the junction held 5 bases outside the gene matches. Germline V gene data show CDR1 as MNHEY and CDR2 as SVGAGI. This CDR3 has 13 residues. CDR3 region: CASSGTGVGEQFF. The CDR3 DNA reads as TGTGCCAGCAGCGGGACAGGGGTAGGTGAGCAGTTCTTC.

The J gene is TRBJ1-2, the V gene TRBV7-2; tentative D call: TRBD1 (6 bases). Between the trimmed V and J ends, which lost 5 bases and 5 bases, there was a span of 18 bases. This CDR3 comprises 15 residues. The germline CDR1 and CDR2 sequences are SGHTA and FQGNSA. CDR3 nucleotides: TGTGCCAGCAGCCTATACAGGGAGGCCGATTATGGCTACACCTTC. Its translation: CASSLYREADYGYTF.

This rearrangement joins TRBV18 to TRBJ2-5; maybe TRBD1 (5 bases). Between the trimmed V and J ends, which lost 3 bases and 5 bases, there was a span of 13 bases. Germline V gene lookup returns CDR1 KGHSH and CDR2 LQKENI. The CDR3 has 14 amino acids. The CDR3 loop reads CASSPQGRIETQYF. DNA for the CDR3: TGTGCCAGCTCACCCCAGGGCAGGATTGAGACCCAGTACTTC.

The chain uses TRBV5-1 and TRBJ2-1; 9 bases are shared with TRBD1. After removal of 3 bases from V and 1 base from J, the junction contained 14 bases not matched to a gene. This CDR3 has 19 residues. Germline-derived CDR1 and CDR2 are SGHRS and YFSETQ. The CDR3 bases are TGCGCCAGCAGCTCGGCCACTTTCACGGGACAGGGATCCTACAATGAGCAGTTCTTC. Translating it yields CASSSATFTGQGSYNEQFF.

The chain employs TRBV2 and TRBJ1-2; TRBD1 is a possible D gene (5 bases). CDR3 size: 15 residues. The V gene's germline CDR1 is SNHLY and CDR2 FYNNEI. Trimming shortened V by 8 bases and J by 4 bases, and 20 bases separated the two germline ends. The CDR3 protein is CASAPGGRGGYGYTF. DNA of the CDR3: TGTGCCAGCGCCCCTGGTGGTAGGGGCGGCTATGGCTACACCTTC.

The chain combines TRBV2 with TRBJ1-5; D ambiguous. V lost 4 bases and J 0 bases, leaving 4 bases between the germline ends. Germline V CDR1 and CDR2: SNHLY, FYNNEI. The CDR3 is 13 residues long. The CDR3 bases are TGTGCCAGCAGTGCGTATAGCAATCAGCCCCAGCATTTT. The encoded protein is CASSAYSNQPQHF.

The rearrangement joins TRBV19 to TRBJ2-2, with a weak D call TRBD1 (6 bases). V shed 5 bases and J shed 5 bases, with 15 bases lying between them. The CDR3 sequence is 15 residues long. CDR1 and CDR2 from the germline V gene are LNHDA and SQIVND (reference sequence). This CDR3 is CASSPRARGTGELFF. For the CDR3, the DNA is TGTGCCAGTAGTCCGAGGGCCAGGGGTACCGGGGAGCTGTTTTTT.

The gene calls are TRBV10-3 and TRBJ2-7; D not resolved. V lost 11 bases to trimming and J lost 3 bases, with 8 bases between them. The CDR3 loop spans 10 amino acids. CDR1 and CDR2 from the germline V gene are ENHRY and SYGVKD. The CDR3 loop reads CALANYEQYF. CDR3 nucleotide sequence: TGTGCCTTGGCGAACTACGAGCAGTACTTC.

The chain combines TRBV6-5 with TRBJ1-2, with unresolved D. Germline V gene sequence: CDR1 MNHEY, CDR2 SVGAGI. V was pared by 2 bases and J by 0 bases, with 10 bases between. There are 15 residues in the CDR3. DNA for the CDR3: TGTGCCAGCAGTTACGACGGACCCCCTAACTATGGCTACACCTTC. Amino acids: CASSYDGPPNYGYTF.

This clone was picked up many times. The chain employs TRBV6-4 and TRBJ2-3, with 8 bases lining up with TRBD1. The CDR3 is made up of 16 amino acids. The germline CDR1 and CDR2 sequences are MRHNA and SNTAGT. Trimming at V came to 0 bases and at J to 1 base, leaving 3 bases not matched to a gene. Written as DNA, the CDR3 is TGTGCCAGCAGTGACTCGACGGGACAGGGCACAGATACGCAGTATTTT. Translating it yields CASSDSTGQGTDTQYF.

This clone was found once. The chain recombines TRBV28 with TRBJ2-7; 12 bases are shared with TRBD1. V shed 6 bases and J 5 bases; nucleotides not matched to a gene: 17. CDR1 MDHEN and CDR2 SYDVKM come from the germline V gene. The CDR3 totals 18 residues. The CDR3 DNA is TGTGCCAGCAGGTTCCCCCTGGGGACAGGGGGCAGGAAGGACGAGCAGTACTTC. Translation gives CASRFPLGTGGRKDEQYF.